The sequence of this T cell receptor (beta chain) was determined in a study of naive and memory T cell subsets. Many counts were recorded for this clonotype. Its antigen remains unknown. Two oligonucleotides, mixed equimolar, formed the beta constant-region primer covering TRBC1 and TRBC2. The cDNA 3' end received a ligated single-stranded oligonucleotide carrying the SP2 primer and a 12-nucleotide UMI. Ligated cDNA was amplified by four rounds of PCR with nested alpha and beta constant-region primers and SP2. TCRdb used MiXCR to reprocess the UMI-ligation and nested PCR reads, holding one entry per CDR3 protein. The repertoire holds about 90,000 distinct CDR3 sequences, with about 6.5% as singletons. The CDR3 length is 15 residues. V was trimmed by 4 bases and J by 4 bases, leaving 14 bases between them. CDR1 is SGHTA and CDR2 is FQGTGA in the germline V gene. Cells stained for CD3, CD4, CD8, CD45RA and CD27 were sorted into four subsets.

Study observations and caveats: TCR abundance followed a power law differing between naive and memory subsets.

The clonotype comes from a human donor in good health. The J gene is TRBJ2-1, the V gene TRBV7-3, with a weak D call TRBD2 (6 bases). Input material: central memory CD4+ T cells from blood. CDR3 DNA: TGTGCCAGCAGCTCAGGAACTAGCAGATACAATGAGCAGTTCTTC. Its translation: CASSSGTSRYNEQFF. The entire variable domain, with the rest obtained from reference TRBV7-3 and TRBJ2-1, is as follows: GAGVSQTPSNKVTEKGKYVELRCDPISGHTALYWYRQSLGQGPEFLIYFQGTGAADDSGLPNDRFFAVRPEGSVSTLKIQRTERGDSAVYLCASSSGTSRYNEQFFGPGTRLTVL.